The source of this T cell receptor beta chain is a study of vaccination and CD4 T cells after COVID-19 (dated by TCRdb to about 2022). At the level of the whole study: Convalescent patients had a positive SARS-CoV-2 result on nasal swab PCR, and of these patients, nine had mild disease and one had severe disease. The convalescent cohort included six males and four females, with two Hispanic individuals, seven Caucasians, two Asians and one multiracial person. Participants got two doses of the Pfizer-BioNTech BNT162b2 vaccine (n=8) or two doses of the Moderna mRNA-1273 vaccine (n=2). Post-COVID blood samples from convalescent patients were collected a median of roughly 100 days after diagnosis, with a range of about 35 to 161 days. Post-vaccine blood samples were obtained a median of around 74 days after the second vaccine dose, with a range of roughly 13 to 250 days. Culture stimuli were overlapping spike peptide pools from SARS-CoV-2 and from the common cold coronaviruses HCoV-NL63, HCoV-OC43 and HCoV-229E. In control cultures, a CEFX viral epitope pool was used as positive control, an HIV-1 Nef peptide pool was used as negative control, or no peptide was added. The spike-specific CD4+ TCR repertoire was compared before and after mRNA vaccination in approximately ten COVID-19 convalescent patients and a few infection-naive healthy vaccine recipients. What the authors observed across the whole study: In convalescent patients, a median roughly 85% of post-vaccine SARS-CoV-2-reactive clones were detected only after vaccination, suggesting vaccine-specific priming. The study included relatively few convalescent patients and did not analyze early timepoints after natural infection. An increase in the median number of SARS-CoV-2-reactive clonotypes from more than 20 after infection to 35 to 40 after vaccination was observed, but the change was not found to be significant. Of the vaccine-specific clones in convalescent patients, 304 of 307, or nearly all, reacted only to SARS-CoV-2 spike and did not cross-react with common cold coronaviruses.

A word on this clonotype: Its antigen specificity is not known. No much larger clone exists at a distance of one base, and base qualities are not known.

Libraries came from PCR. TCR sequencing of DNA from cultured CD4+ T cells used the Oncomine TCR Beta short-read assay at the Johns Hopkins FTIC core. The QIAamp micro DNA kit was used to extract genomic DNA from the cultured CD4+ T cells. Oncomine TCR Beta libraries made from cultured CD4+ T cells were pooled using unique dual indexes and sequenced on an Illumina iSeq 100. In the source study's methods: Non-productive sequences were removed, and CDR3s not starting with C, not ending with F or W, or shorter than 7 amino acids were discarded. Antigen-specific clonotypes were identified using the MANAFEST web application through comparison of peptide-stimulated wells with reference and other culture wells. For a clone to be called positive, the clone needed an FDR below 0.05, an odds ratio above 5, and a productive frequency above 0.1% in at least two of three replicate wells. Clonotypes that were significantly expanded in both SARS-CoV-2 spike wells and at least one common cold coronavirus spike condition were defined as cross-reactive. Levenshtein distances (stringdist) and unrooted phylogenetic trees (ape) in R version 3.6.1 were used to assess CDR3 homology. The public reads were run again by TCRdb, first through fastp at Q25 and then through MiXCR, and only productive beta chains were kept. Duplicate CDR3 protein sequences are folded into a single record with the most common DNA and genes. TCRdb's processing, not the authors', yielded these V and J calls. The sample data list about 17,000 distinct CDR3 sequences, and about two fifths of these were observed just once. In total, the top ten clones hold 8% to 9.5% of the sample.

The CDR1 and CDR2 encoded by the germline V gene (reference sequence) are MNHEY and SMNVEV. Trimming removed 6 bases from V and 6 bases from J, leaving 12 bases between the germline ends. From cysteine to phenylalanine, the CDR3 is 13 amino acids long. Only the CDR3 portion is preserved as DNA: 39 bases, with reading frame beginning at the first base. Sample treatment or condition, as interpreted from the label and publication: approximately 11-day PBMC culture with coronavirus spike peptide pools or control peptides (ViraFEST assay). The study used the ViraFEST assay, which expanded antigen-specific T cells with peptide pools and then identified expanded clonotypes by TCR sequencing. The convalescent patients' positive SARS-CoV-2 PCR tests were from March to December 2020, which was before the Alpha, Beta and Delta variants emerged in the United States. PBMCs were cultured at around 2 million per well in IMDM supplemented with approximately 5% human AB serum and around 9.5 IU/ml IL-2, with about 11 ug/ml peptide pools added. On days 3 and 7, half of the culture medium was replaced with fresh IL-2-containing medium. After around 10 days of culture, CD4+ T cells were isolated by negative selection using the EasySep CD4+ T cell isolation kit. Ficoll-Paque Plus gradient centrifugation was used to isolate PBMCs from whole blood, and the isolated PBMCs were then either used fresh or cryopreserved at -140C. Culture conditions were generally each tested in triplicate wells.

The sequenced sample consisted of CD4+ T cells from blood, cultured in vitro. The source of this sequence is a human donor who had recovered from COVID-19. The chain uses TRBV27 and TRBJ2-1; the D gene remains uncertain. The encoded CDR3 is CASRGYSGNEQFF. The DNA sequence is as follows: TGTGCCAGCAGGGGGTACTCGGGCAATGAGCAGTTCTTC.